This TCR beta chain emerged from a study of long-term antiretroviral therapy in people with HIV. Study results and caveats: The repertoire was dominated at all time points by clones expanded before ART.

For this clone: Its antigen is unknown.

Researchers ran immunoSEQ v3.0 at survey level. Produced via immunoSEQ multiplex PCR; TCRdb's table is partial and in-frame only. Of about 25,000 clones listed, 70% to 90% are singletons. This receptor was obtained from a man aged 50-59 years with HIV. Source: unsorted PBMCs, taken 1.2 years after starting antiretroviral therapy.

The CDR3 protein is CASSLGTGPDQPQHF. The CDR3 DNA reads TGTGCCAGCAGCTTAGGGACAGGACCGGATCAGCCCCAGCATTTT. This rearrangement joins TRBV7-6 to TRBJ1-5; the match to TRBD1 covers 7 bases. After removal of 1 base from V and 5 bases from J, the junction contained 5 bases not matched to a gene. The germline CDR1 and CDR2 sequences are SGHVS and FNYEAQ. CDR3 length: 15 residues.